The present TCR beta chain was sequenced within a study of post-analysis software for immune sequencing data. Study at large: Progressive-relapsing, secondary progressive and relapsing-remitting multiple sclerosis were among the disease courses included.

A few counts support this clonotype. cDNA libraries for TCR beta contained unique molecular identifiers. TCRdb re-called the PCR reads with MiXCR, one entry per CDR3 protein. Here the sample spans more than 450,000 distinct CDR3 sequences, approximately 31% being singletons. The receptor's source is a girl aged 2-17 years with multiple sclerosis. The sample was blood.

The CDR3 nucleotides are TGTGCCATCACATCAGGGGATGAGCAGTTCTTC. The encoded protein is CAITSGDEQFF. V and J are TRBV10-3 and TRBJ2-1; D is possibly TRBD1 (6 bases). The CDR3 runs to 11 residues. Trimming pared 7 bases from V and 8 bases from J, leaving 9 bases between. Germline CDR1 and CDR2: ENHRY and SYGVKD.